This T cell receptor beta chain was captured by sequencing in a study of persistence of HIV-infected CD4 T cells. The germline gives CDR1 MNHEY, CDR2 SVGAGI. Trimming pared 6 bases from V and 4 bases from J, leaving 12 bases between. The CDR3 is 14 amino acids. Lysates of CMV-infected fibroblasts at approximately 9.4 ug/mL stimulated these cells. CD40L-negative CD69-negative CD45RO-high memory CD4+ T cells were sorted as populations depleted of antigen-responding cells. The libraries were made with immunoSEQ version 4 in survey mode. Libraries were prepared by immunoSEQ multiplex PCR; TCRdb keeps only in-frame clonotypes and omits some of them. Among about 40,000 clones, approximately 80% were seen once, and the ten largest hold approximately 1.5%. Note on this clone: Its specificity is not known.

The study's findings and limits: Antigen-responding cells were enriched for degenerate expanded CDR3beta sequences.

The sequence was collected from an adult man with HIV who was CMV-seropositive. The starting material was CD4+ T cells sorted from PBMCs after approximately 19-hour stimulation, obtained from a patient who received antiretroviral therapy. V is TRBV6-5 and J is TRBJ1-4; D is undetermined. As DNA, the CDR3 is TGTGCCAGCAGAAAGCAGTTGATTAATGAAAAACTGTTTTTT. It yields the protein CASRKQLINEKLFF.